These T cell receptor beta chains were read from a single sample in a study of blood T cell repertoires in COVID-19. Sequencing used immunoSEQ multiplex PCR; TCRdb keeps in-frame clones, though not all of them. The data show fewer than 250,000 clones, around 79% seen once. Sequencing was performed on peripheral blood. These receptors were obtained from a woman in her forties or fifties with acute or convalescent COVID-19. Each CDR3 is given with its conserved first and last residue. A D gene is named only where the DNA matches it firmly. Clone size is given for some rows only: seen once, a few or many times, or a class if the clone is expanded.

>-|TRBJ2-6|-|TRBV27
CASSGLRQAPGSGANVLTF
TGTGCCAGCAGTGGGTTAAGACAGGCTCCAGGGTCTGGGGCCAACGTCCTGACTTTC
>-|TRBJ2-3|-|TRBV27
CASSSRVILSASTDTQYF
TGTGCCAGCAGTTCCCGAGTCATTCTATCCGCTAGCACAGATACGCAGTATTTT
>-|TRBJ1-5|TRBD1|TRBV6-5
CASQAGGGLYQPQHF
TGTGCCAGCCAAGCGGGAGGGGGCTTATATCAGCCCCAGCATTTT
>once|TRBJ2-1|TRBD2|TRBV11-3
CASSWDGGIDNEQFF
TGTGCCAGCAGCTGGGACGGGGGGATCGACAATGAGCAGTTCTTC
>-|TRBJ2-5|-|TRBV5-8
CASSLEAVRGETQYF
TGTGCCAGCAGCTTGGAAGCCGTGCGAGGAGAGACCCAGTACTTC
>few|TRBJ1-2|-|TRBV28
CASSRRQFNYGYTF
TGTGCCAGCAGTCGGAGACAGTTTAACTATGGCTACACCTTC
>few|TRBJ2-1|-|TRBV20-1
CSAEGRDEQFF
TGCAGTGCGGAGGGGAGAGATGAGCAGTTCTTC
>-|TRBJ1-1|TRBD1|TRBV10-3
CAISDGQGMNTEAFF
TGTGCCATCAGTGACGGACAGGGAATGAACACTGAAGCTTTCTTT
>few|TRBJ2-1|-|TRBV28
CASSLGAQDEQFF
TGTGCCAGCAGTTTAGGGGCGCAGGATGAGCAGTTCTTC
>-|TRBJ1-3|TRBD1|TRBV6-1
CASSGPRGQGPPSSGNTIYF
TGTGCCAGCAGTGGGCCCCGCGGACAGGGGCCGCCAAGCTCTGGAAACACCATATATTTT
>many|TRBJ1-4|-|TRBV28
CASSRTGGIGEKLFF
TGTGCCAGCAGCCGGACGGGGGGTATCGGTGAAAAACTGTTTTTT
>-|TRBJ2-3|-|TRBV21-1
CASSKERDRGTDTQYF
TGTGCCAGCAGCAAAGAACGGGACAGGGGCACAGATACGCAGTATTTT
>-|TRBJ1-2|TRBD1|TRBV9
CASSVNTGGYGYTF
TGTGCCAGCAGCGTAAACACAGGGGGCTATGGCTACACCTTC
>-|TRBJ1-3|-|TRBV6-1
CASSEDRASGNTIYF
TGTGCCAGCAGTGAAGACAGGGCCTCTGGAAACACCATATATTTT
>-|TRBJ1-1|-|TRBV2
CASSEGTLQGNTEAFF
TGTGCCAGCAGTGAAGGGACTTTACAGGGGAACACTGAAGCTTTCTTT
>-|TRBJ2-7|TRBD1|TRBV28
CASSQTGFIYEQYF
TGTGCCAGCAGCCAGACAGGGTTTATCTACGAGCAGTACTTC
>-|TRBJ2-7|TRBD2|TRBV7-8
CASSSPGGLASYEQYF
TGTGCCAGCAGCTCTCCGGGAGGACTCGCCTCCTACGAGCAGTACTTC
>-|TRBJ2-3|TRBD1|TRBV9
CASSSGTGYTDTQYF
TGTGCCAGCAGCTCCGGGACAGGGTACACAGATACGCAGTATTTT
>-|TRBJ2-3|-|TRBV7-2
CASSLGGGGTVKYF
TGTGCCAGCAGCTTAGGAGGTGGGGGGACAGTTAAGTATTTT
>-|TRBJ1-4|-|TRBV6-2/TRBV6-3
CASSSATNEKLFF
TGTGCCAGCAGCTCAGCAACTAATGAAAAACTGTTTTTT
>-|TRBJ2-3|TRBD1|TRBV27
CASSPGVTSGGRTDTQYF
TGTGCCAGCAGTCCAGGAGTGACATCAGGGGGCCGGACAGATACGCAGTATTTT
>-|TRBJ2-7|TRBD1|TRBV6-1
CASSEGGIGTGVDEQYF
TGTGCCAGCAGTGAAGGGGGCATCGGGACAGGGGTCGACGAGCAGTACTTC
>-|TRBJ1-2|TRBD1|TRBV28
CASSGTGGSDGYTF
TGTGCCAGCAGCGGGACAGGGGGCAGCGATGGCTACACCTTC
>-|TRBJ2-1|TRBD2|TRBV6-6
CASSPKRGGSSYNEQFF
TGTGCCAGCAGTCCAAAGCGTGGCGGGAGCTCCTACAATGAGCAGTTCTTC
>-|TRBJ1-5|-|TRBV5-6
CASSSRQGRVNQPQHF
TGTGCCAGCAGCTCTCGGCAGGGTAGGGTAAATCAGCCCCAGCATTTT